The next 29 T cell receptor beta chains were all read from a single sample in a study of chemoradiotherapy in HPV16-positive cancers. Sequencing was performed with immunoSEQ multiplex PCR; in TCRdb, only in-frame clones are kept and a portion is missing. The sample includes some 12,000 clones, roughly 90% seen only once; the top ten take about 2.2%. The sample was blood, taken from a patient who underwent chemoradiotherapy. The receptors come from a human donor with HPV-associated anogenital cancer.

The J gene is TRBJ2-2, the V gene TRBV29-1, with 12 bases identical to TRBD2. This CDR3 has 15 residues. Trimming cost V 5 bases and J 4 bases; bases outside gene matches: 5. Germline CDR1 and CDR2: SQVTM and ANQGSEA. The CDR3 DNA reads TGCAGCGTTCAGACTAGCGGGGGCCCCACCGGGGAGCTGTTTTTT. It translates to CSVQTSGGPTGELFF.

The rearrangement uses TRBV5-6 and TRBJ2-7; no definite D call. The V end lost 3 bases, the J end lost 7 bases, and 8 bases lay between the germline ends. Germline CDR1 reads SGHDT; CDR2 reads YYEEEE. The CDR3 runs 11 residues. CDR3 in amino acids: CASSSGREQYF. The CDR3 DNA sequence: TGTGCCAGCAGCTCCGGCCGGGAGCAGTACTTC.

The chain couples TRBV6-5 to TRBJ2-3; D unresolved. Trimming shortened V by 4 bases and J by 5 bases, and 7 bases separated the two germline ends. CDR3 length: 12 amino acids. Germline assignment: CDR1 MNHEY and CDR2 SVGAGI. CDR3 sequence: CASSFAGDTQYF. The CDR3 DNA reads TGTGCCAGCAGTTTCGCAGGAGATACGCAGTATTTT.

This chain joins TRBV15 and TRBJ2-2; D perhaps matches TRBD1 (6 bases). Germline V CDR1 and CDR2: LNHNV, YYDKDF (reference sequence). V was clipped by 1 base and J by 2 bases, with 11 bases between them. CDR3 length: 16 amino acids. The CDR3 sequence is CATSRGADRNTGELFF. DNA of the CDR3: TGTGCCACCAGCAGAGGGGCGGACAGAAACACCGGGGAGCTGTTTTTT.

The chain has TRBV2 and TRBJ2-1, with 8 bases matching TRBD1. CDR3 size: 15 residues. The J segment lost 2 bases and the V segment lost 5 bases, leaving 5 bases of the junction unmatched. CDR1 and CDR2 (germline): SNHLY, FYNNEI. The CDR3 sequence is CASSYDRGTYNEQFF. CDR3 in DNA: TGTGCCAGCAGTTACGACAGGGGAACCTACAATGAGCAGTTCTTC. Complete variable domain (other parts from reference TRBV2 and TRBJ2-1): EPEVTQTPSHQVTQMGQEVILRCVPISNHLYFYWYRQILGQKVEFLVSFYNNEISEKSEIFDDQFSVERPDGSNFTLKIRSTKLEDSAMYFCASSYDRGTYNEQFFGPGTRLTVL.

The V call is TRBV5-1, the J call TRBJ2-3; D not certain. This CDR3 has 14 residues. V was clipped by 5 bases and J by 0 bases, with 10 bases between them. The germline CDR1 and CDR2 sequences are SGHRS and YFSETQ. In nucleotides, the CDR3 is TGCGCCAGCAGGCAGGACCCTAGCACAGATACGCAGTATTTT. Translated: CASRQDPSTDTQYF.

The V gene is TRBV5-5, the J gene TRBJ1-4, with D tentatively TRBD1 (6 bases). V lost 5 bases, J lost 7 bases, and 18 bases lay in between. The CDR3 runs 15 residues. From germline, CDR1 is SGHKS and CDR2 YYEKEE (reference sequence). CDR3: CASSLNNREGEKLFF. The CDR3 region has the DNA TGTGCCAGCAGTTTGAACAACAGGGAAGGTGAAAAACTGTTTTTT.

This clone was counted once. V usage is TRBV9 and J usage is TRBJ2-6; weak D call: TRBD1 (5 bases). Germline CDR1 SGDLS, CDR2 YYNGEE. The V end was cut by 0 bases, the J end by 4 bases, with 11 bases between. The CDR3 contains 16 residues. This CDR3 reads CASSVAMGRGANVLTF. Written as DNA, the CDR3 is TGTGCCAGCAGCGTAGCGATGGGGCGCGGGGCCAACGTCCTGACTTTC.

The CDR3 protein is CASSSWDRDNEQFF. CDR3 sequence (DNA): TGTGCCAGCAGCTCTTGGGACAGGGACAATGAGCAGTTCTTC. This chain connects TRBV7-7 to TRBJ2-1; 9 bases line up with TRBD1. The length of the CDR3 is 14 residues. Trimming took 4 bases from V and 5 from J; bases not matched to a gene: 3. In germline, CDR1 is SSHAT, CDR2 FNYEAQ (reference sequence).

The gene calls are TRBV15 and TRBJ1-3; no clear D gene. V was trimmed by 0 bases and J by 4 bases, leaving 13 bases between them. CDR1 and CDR2 (germline): LNHNV, YYDKDF (reference sequence). The CDR3 loop spans 16 amino acids. The CDR3 DNA reads as TGTGCCACCAGCAGAGACACCCGTCTCATAGGAAACACCATATATTTT. The encoded protein is CATSRDTRLIGNTIYF.

V gene TRBV5-6 combines with J gene TRBJ2-4, with TRBD2 matching over 7 bases. Unmatched junction bases numbered 8, after V lost 2 bases and J lost 6 bases. Germline CDR1 reads SGHDT; CDR2 reads YYEEEE. The CDR3 is 15 amino acids. CDR3 in amino acids: CASSFAGGSLNIQYF. The CDR3 nucleotides read TGTGCCAGCAGCTTCGCCGGGGGGTCACTAAACATTCAGTACTTC.

The V gene is TRBV4-1, the J gene TRBJ1-5; TRBD1 matches at 7 bases. The germline V gene encodes CDR1 MGHRA and CDR2 YSYEKL. The V gene end was trimmed by 0 bases and the J gene end by 9 bases; junction bases not matched to a gene: 11. CDR3 length: 16 residues. CDR3 region: CASSQDGDSSRGPQHF. CDR3 in DNA: TGCGCCAGCAGCCAAGATGGGGACAGCTCACGAGGGCCCCAGCATTTT.

The V and J genes are TRBV23-1 and TRBJ1-4; no clear D. TRBV23-1 is an open reading frame, and its role is uncertain. V was clipped by 0 bases and J by 6 bases, with 14 bases between them. The CDR3 has 16 residues. As DNA, the CDR3 is TGCGCCAGCAGTCAATCGATTCGGGGTTATGATGAAAAACTGTTTTTT. It yields the protein CASSQSIRGYDEKLFF.

The J gene is TRBJ2-7, the V gene TRBV7-6; no firm D call. Germline V gene lookup returns CDR1 SGHVS and CDR2 FNYEAQ. This CDR3 comprises 11 residues. The V end was cut by 4 bases, the J end by 7 bases, with 8 bases between. CDR3 nucleotide sequence: TGTGCCAGCAGCTCCTATCTGGAGCAGTACTTC. This gives the protein CASSSYLEQYF.

The chain uses TRBV11-2 and TRBJ2-7, with 8 bases lining up with TRBD1. J gave up 0 bases and V 3 bases, and 1 base lay outside the gene matches. The V gene's germline CDR1 is SGHAT and CDR2 FQNNGV. The CDR3 totals 14 residues. The CDR3 nucleotides read TGTGCCAGCAGCTTGGGACAGGTCTCCTACGAGCAGTACTTC. Its protein product is CASSLGQVSYEQYF.

This clone is a singleton in its sample. This chain connects TRBV5-1 to TRBJ1-2; 7 bases are shared with TRBD1. V trimming: 4 bases; J trimming: 7 bases; junction bases outside the gene matches: 7. Germline V gene lookup returns CDR1 SGHRS and CDR2 YFSETQ. This CDR3 is 13 amino acids long. CDR3 region: CASSPRQGSGYTF. CDR3 DNA: TGCGCCAGCAGCCCTCGACAGGGATCTGGCTACACCTTC.

The DNA for the CDR3 is TGTGCCAGCAGCGGACAGGGGTACATTCAGTACTTC. Protein: CASSGQGYIQYF. The genes are TRBV9 and TRBJ2-4, with TRBD1 identical over 8 bases. The CDR3 covers 12 residues. V lost 3 bases to trimming and J lost 8 bases; unmatched junction nucleotides: 1. Germline CDR1 is SGDLS and CDR2 is YYNGEE.

The count of this clone is one. The chain is built from TRBV7-9 and TRBJ1-3; the D is unclear. V was cut by 8 bases and J by 0 bases, with 5 bases left in between. Looked up from germline, CDR1 is SEHNR and CDR2 is FQNEAQ (reference sequence). The CDR3 consists of 12 residues. CDR3 residues: CASASSGNTIYF. CDR3 coding DNA: TGTGCCAGCGCATCCTCTGGAAACACCATATATTTT.

V is TRBV2 and J is TRBJ2-2; 7 nucleotides agree with TRBD1. Germline V lookup: CDR1 SNHLY, CDR2 FYNNEI. V shed 5 bases and J 6 bases; nucleotides not matched to a gene: 12. This CDR3 comprises 16 residues. CDR3 amino acids: CASSTPVTGVAGELFF. In DNA, the CDR3 is TGTGCCAGCAGTACCCCCGTTACAGGGGTGGCCGGGGAGCTGTTTTTT.

J is TRBJ2-1 and V is TRBV30; D remains unclear. In germline, CDR1 is GTSNPN, CDR2 SVGIG (reference sequence). The CDR3 has 12 amino acids. Trimming took off 0 bases at V and 15 bases at J, with 15 bases between the two ends. CDR3 sequence reads: CAWSVITGSPFF. DNA of the CDR3: TGTGCCTGGAGTGTGATTACCGGGTCGCCGTTCTTC.

The chain carries TRBV5-4 and TRBJ2-3; no definite D call. Germline V gene sequence: CDR1 SGHNT, CDR2 YYREEE (reference sequence). V was cut by 2 bases and J by 0 bases, with 1 base left in between. The CDR3 sequence is 12 residues long. The CDR3 DNA follows: TGTGCCAGCAGCTTCAGCACAGATACGCAGTATTTT. This codes for CASSFSTDTQYF.

This sequence joins TRBV27 and TRBJ1-4; 7 positions match TRBD1. The V and J ends lost 6 bases and 2 bases, in that order; junction bases with no gene match: 6. This CDR3 comprises 15 residues. The germline V gene encodes CDR1 MNHEY and CDR2 SMNVEV (reference sequence). CDR3 sequence: CASSLQGMTNEKLFF. In DNA, the CDR3 is TGTGCCAGCAGCTTACAGGGGATGACTAATGAAAAACTGTTTTTT. The full variable domain, rest sourced from reference TRBV27 and TRBJ1-4, is EAQVTQNPRYLITVTGKKLTVTCSQNMNHEYMSWYRQDPGLGLRQIYYSMNVEVTDKGDVPEGYKVSRKEKRNFPLILESPSPNQTSLYFCASSLQGMTNEKLFFGSGTQLSVL.

This clone was seen only once. This chain connects TRBV15 to TRBJ1-3, with D hard to call. CDR1 and CDR2 from the germline V gene are LNHNV and YYDKDF (reference sequence). This CDR3 has 14 amino acids. Trimming pared 1 base from V and 2 bases from J, leaving 6 bases between. CDR3 protein: CATSRGGPGNTIYF. The CDR3, as DNA: TGTGCCACCAGCAGAGGAGGCCCTGGAAACACCATATATTTT.

The V gene is TRBV7-8, the J gene TRBJ2-5; D remains unclear. Germline CDR1 SGHVS, CDR2 FQNEAQ. The CDR3 has 14 amino acids. The ends were cut back, 4 bases at V and 1 base at J, with 10 bases in the middle. The CDR3 region is CASSSSQSQETQYF. Here the CDR3 DNA reads TGTGCCAGCAGCTCCTCACAGAGCCAAGAGACCCAGTACTTC.

The gene calls are TRBV20-1 and TRBJ1-1; D is unresolved. V was pared by 3 bases and J by 3 bases, with 5 bases between. The germline V gene has CDR1 DFQATT and CDR2 SNEGSKA (reference sequence). The CDR3 has 11 amino acids. The CDR3 here is CSARTDTEAFF. Here the CDR3 DNA reads TGCAGTGCTAGGACGGACACTGAAGCTTTCTTT.

The chain recombines TRBV2 with TRBJ1-1; no reliable D call. Between the trimmed V and J ends, which lost 4 bases and 6 bases, there was a span of 6 bases. This CDR3 is built from 11 residues. Germline loops: CDR1 SNHLY, CDR2 FYNNEI. The CDR3 region is CASSGTSEAFF. The CDR3 DNA follows: TGTGCCAGCAGTGGGACCTCTGAAGCTTTCTTT.

The chain carries TRBV5-1 and TRBJ1-2; 9 nucleotides agree with TRBD1. Germline V gene sequence: CDR1 SGHRS, CDR2 YFSETQ. The CDR3 is 17 amino acids. The V gene end was trimmed by 0 bases and the J gene end by 1 base; junction bases not matched to a gene: 7. The CDR3 loop reads CASSLGDRANFNYGYTF. The CDR3, as DNA: TGCGCCAGCAGCTTGGGGGACAGGGCCAATTTTAACTATGGCTACACCTTC.

This clone was seen a single time. The chain recombines TRBV7-9 with TRBJ1-3, with TRBD1 identical over 7 bases. V lost 0 bases and J lost 0; bases outside the gene matches: 8. Germline CDR1 is SEHNR and CDR2 is FQNEAQ (reference sequence). This CDR3 region has 18 residues. CDR3 amino acids: CASSLARKGADSGNTIYF. In DNA, the CDR3 is TGTGCCAGCAGCTTAGCGCGAAAGGGGGCTGACTCTGGAAACACCATATATTTT.

This clone was counted once. The gene calls are TRBV15 and TRBJ2-3, with D tentatively TRBD1 or TRBD2 (7 bases each). V lost 3 bases and J lost 3, with 16 bases in between. The CDR3 contains 16 residues. Germline CDR1 and CDR2: LNHNV and YYDKDF (reference sequence). CDR3 DNA: TGTGCCACCAGCAGGGGGGGGACAGCCTATACAGATACGCAGTATTTT. It encodes CATSRGGTAYTDTQYF.